The rows below give T cell receptor beta chains drawn from one sample of a study of T cell responses to AZD1222 COVID-19 vaccine. The table came from immunoSEQ multiplex PCR; TCRdb's copy has only in-frame clones and leaves some out. The table lists 150,000 or so clones, over 90% of them singletons. The sequenced sample was peripheral blood, obtained 28 days after the second AZD1222 dose. All receptors come from an adult who received the AZD1222 COVID-19 vaccine. Both conserved end residues are part of each CDR3. The D gene is left open where the match is weak. Only some rows state a clone size, as once, few, many or a class for expanded clones.

d_call clone_size j_call v_call cdr3_aa cdr3_nt
- - TRBJ2-1 TRBV27 CASSFNLGESSYNEQFF TGTGCCAGCAGTTTTAATTTAGGGGAAAGCTCCTACAATGAGCAGTTCTTC
- - TRBJ1-2 TRBV24-1 CATSGAGNYGYTF TGTGCCACCAGTGGGGCAGGGAACTATGGCTACACCTTC
TRBD1 - TRBJ1-3 TRBV28 CASSLNSGGSGNTIYF TGTGCCAGCAGTCTTAACTCAGGGGGCTCTGGAAACACCATATATTTT
TRBD1 - TRBJ1-3 TRBV7-7 CASSNYRGDGNTIYF TGTGCCAGCAGCAACTACAGGGGGGACGGAAACACCATATATTTT
TRBD1 - TRBJ2-7 TRBV29-1 CSVVWDRDSYEQYF TGCAGCGTTGTATGGGACAGGGACTCCTACGAGCAGTACTTC
- - TRBJ2-1 TRBV4-1 CASSPLGRRQEYNEQFF TGCGCCAGCAGCCCCCTGGGACGGAGGCAGGAGTACAATGAGCAGTTCTTC
- - TRBJ1-1 TRBV5-4 CASSLDIGAAGTEAFF TGTGCCAGCAGCTTGGATATTGGGGCTGCCGGAACTGAAGCTTTCTTT
- - TRBJ1-2 TRBV11-2 CASSSGAFYGYTF TGTGCCAGCAGCTCAGGGGCCTTTTATGGCTACACCTTC
TRBD1 - TRBJ2-6 TRBV7-3 CASTLVPGQAAGANVLTF TGTGCCAGCACTCTCGTCCCGGGACAGGCTGCTGGGGCCAACGTCCTGACTTTC
- - TRBJ2-7 TRBV11-2 CASSLGPAYEQYF TGTGCCAGCAGCTTAGGCCCAGCCTACGAGCAGTACTTC
- - TRBJ1-1 TRBV6-5 CASRGTILGGTEAFF TGTGCCAGCAGGGGGACGATCCTTGGGGGCACTGAAGCTTTCTTT
- - TRBJ1-1 TRBV19 CASKMNTEAFF TGTGCCAGTAAGATGAACACTGAAGCTTTCTTT
- once TRBJ1-5 TRBV2 CASSEVGPQHF TGTGCCAGCAGTGAAGTAGGGCCTCAGCATTTT
TRBD1 - TRBJ1-2 TRBV11-3 CASSLERTGTGYTF TGTGCCAGCAGCTTAGAGAGGACAGGGACTGGCTACACCTTC
- - TRBJ1-5 TRBV19 CASSSRELQPQHF TGTGCCAGTAGTAGCCGGGAGCTTCAGCCCCAGCATTTT
- - TRBJ2-1 TRBV27 CASSRLPLSGEQFF TGTGCCAGCAGCCGCCTACCTCTATCGGGTGAGCAGTTCTTC
- - TRBJ1-4 TRBV7-8 CASSLSRIRKRGEKLFF TGTGCCAGCAGCTTAAGTCGGATCCGGAAGAGGGGTGAAAAACTGTTTTTT
- - TRBJ2-1 TRBV5-1 CASSLATRVSYNEQFF TGCGCCAGCAGCTTGGCCACCAGGGTGTCCTACAATGAGCAGTTCTTC
- - TRBJ1-1 TRBV10-3 CAILGSEVTEAFF TGTGCCATCTTAGGCAGTGAGGTCACTGAAGCTTTCTTT
- - TRBJ1-2 TRBV28 CASSLKGTRPGYTF TGTGCCAGCAGTTTGAAAGGGACACGCCCTGGCTACACCTTC
TRBD1 few TRBJ2-1 TRBV7-6 CASSSDRGTRYYNEQFF TGTGCCAGCAGCTCGGACAGGGGCACAAGGTATTACAATGAGCAGTTCTTC
- - TRBJ1-6 TRBV5-4 CASSLGGGSYNSPLHF TGTGCCAGCAGCTTGGGGGGGGGATCCTATAATTCACCCCTCCACTTT
- - TRBJ2-2 TRBV5-4 CASSLGGQGVTGELFF TGTGCCAGCAGCTTGGGGGGGCAGGGAGTCACCGGGGAGCTGTTTTTT
- - TRBJ2-7 TRBV19 CASSNGGVYEQYF TGTGCCAGTAGTAACGGCGGGGTCTACGAGCAGTACTTC
- - TRBJ1-5 TRBV10-1 CASSELECGGCQPQHF TGCGCCAGCAGTGAGTTAGAATGCGGGGGGTGTCAGCCCCAGCATTTT
- - TRBJ1-1 TRBV3-1/TRBV3-2 CASSQAGTFLNTEAFF TGTGCCAGCAGCCAAGCGGGGACTTTTTTGAACACTGAAGCTTTCTTT
TRBD2 once TRBJ2-7 TRBV28 CASSSWEGLNEQYF TGTGCCAGCAGTTCGTGGGAGGGCCTAAACGAGCAGTACTTC
TRBD1 - TRBJ1-6 TRBV9 CASSVGRGRSYNSPLHF TGTGCCAGCAGCGTAGGAAGGGGGCGCTCCTATAATTCACCCCTCCACTTT
TRBD2 - TRBJ2-5 TRBV9 CASSVGAVSGSGETQYF TGTGCCAGCAGCGTAGGAGCAGTTAGCGGGAGTGGGGAGACCCAGTACTTC
- - TRBJ1-5 TRBV19 CASSIGPGQNQPQHF TGTGCCAGTAGTATAGGGCCGGGACAAAATCAGCCCCAGCATTTT
TRBD2 once TRBJ2-3 TRBV7-8 CASSLGLAGGWDTQYF TGTGCCAGCAGCTTAGGACTAGCGGGAGGGTGGGATACGCAGTATTTT
- - TRBJ1-1 TRBV28 CASSLITPNGEAFF TGTGCCAGCAGTTTAATTACCCCTAACGGTGAAGCTTTCTTT
- - TRBJ1-3 TRBV12-3/TRBV12-4 CASSFHQGAIYF TGTGCCAGCAGTTTCCACCAGGGAGCCATATATTTT
- - TRBJ1-4 TRBV2 CASMGAMRLFF TGTGCCAGCATGGGGGCGATGAGACTGTTTTTT
- - TRBJ1-1 TRBV30 CAWRGDRRNTEAFF TGTGCCTGGAGGGGAGACAGGAGGAACACTGAAGCTTTCTTT
- - TRBJ1-1 TRBV19 CASSIEGARDTEAFF TGTGCCAGTAGTATAGAGGGGGCGCGGGACACTGAAGCTTTCTTT
- - TRBJ2-7 TRBV30 CAWSGGAESPYEQYF TGTGCCTGGAGTGGCGGAGCGGAGAGCCCATACGAGCAGTACTTC
- - TRBJ1-1 TRBV28 CASTISRRKAFF TGTGCCAGCACCATTTCGAGGAGGAAAGCTTTCTTT
- - TRBJ1-6 TRBV6-5 CASRVGGDGSPLHF TGTGCCAGCAGGGTGGGGGGCGATGGTTCACCCCTCCACTTT
- - TRBJ2-3 TRBV29-1 CSVLRRVTQYF TGCAGCGTTTTGAGGCGGGTTACGCAGTATTTT
- few TRBJ2-7 TRBV4-3 CASSRETGSYEQYF TGCGCCAGCAGCCGAGAGACTGGCTCCTACGAGCAGTACTTC
- once TRBJ2-2 TRBV7-3 CASSTQRLGNTGELFF TGTGCCAGCAGCACCCAGCGCTTAGGGAACACCGGGGAGCTGTTTTTT
- - TRBJ1-1 TRBV5-5 CASSPQGLTEAFF TGTGCCAGCAGCCCGCAGGGTTTGACTGAAGCTTTCTTT
- - TRBJ1-5 TRBV7-2 CASSLGPAGGQPQHF TGTGCCAGCAGCTTAGGGCCGGCGGGGGGCCAGCCCCAGCATTTT
- - TRBJ2-6 TRBV27 CASSLSRGANVLTF TGTGCCAGCAGTTTATCGAGAGGGGCCAACGTCCTGACTTTC
- - TRBJ1-1 TRBV11-2 CASSLVISEAFF TGTGCCAGCAGCTTAGTGATCAGTGAAGCTTTCTTT
TRBD1 - TRBJ2-7 TRBV29-1 CSVEGQGDYEQYF TGCAGCGTTGAAGGACAGGGCGACTACGAGCAGTACTTC
TRBD2 once TRBJ2-1 TRBV4-3 CASSQGTSANNEQFF TGCGCCAGCAGCCAGGGGACTAGCGCTAACAATGAGCAGTTCTTC
TRBD2 - TRBJ2-7 TRBV5-6 CASSRGLAGLDEQYF TGTGCCAGCAGCAGGGGACTAGCGGGACTAGACGAGCAGTACTTC
- - TRBJ1-5 TRBV6-5 CASSSSAGRNQPQHF TGTGCCAGCAGTTCGTCAGCAGGTCGCAATCAGCCCCAGCATTTT
- - TRBJ2-7 TRBV14 CASSLRQASYEQYF TGTGCCAGCAGCCTCAGACAGGCCTCCTACGAGCAGTACTTC
TRBD1 - TRBJ1-5 TRBV7-2 CASSLRGGQGASNQPQHF TGTGCCAGCAGCTTAAGAGGGGGGCAGGGGGCCTCTAATCAGCCCCAGCATTTT
TRBD1 - TRBJ1-2 TRBV28 CASSSAGTGSDGYTF TGTGCCAGCAGTTCAGCCGGGACAGGGAGCGATGGCTACACCTTC
TRBD2 - TRBJ2-1 TRBV2 CASSEALAGERNEQFF TGTGCCAGCAGTGAAGCGCTAGCGGGAGAGCGAAATGAGCAGTTCTTC
- - TRBJ2-1 TRBV20-1 CSASGRGYEQFF TGCAGTGCTAGTGGCAGGGGCTATGAGCAGTTCTTC
- - TRBJ1-1 TRBV7-9 CASSLKGVAEAFF TGTGCCAGCAGCTTAAAGGGGGTAGCTGAAGCTTTCTTT
- - TRBJ2-2 TRBV30 CAWSVVGGTGELFF TGTGCCTGGAGTGTGGTGGGAGGCACCGGGGAGCTGTTTTTT
- - TRBJ1-4 TRBV19 CASARALKSATNEKLFF TGTGCCAGTGCCCGAGCCCTCAAGAGTGCAACTAATGAAAAACTGTTTTTT